The present T cell receptor (beta chain) was sequenced within a study of regulatory T cells in long-lasting Graves disease. Overall study findings and caveats: New patients shared fewer public clonotypes (about 1,000) than persistent patients did (approximately 3,000).

Library construction for TCR beta used iRepertoire HTBI primers and Arm-PCR of CDR3 regions. A single record per CDR3 protein comes from TCRdb applying MiXCR to the multiplex PCR reads. The table includes under 400,000 distinct CDR3 sequences, around 15% detected once. Time point given: newly diagnosed GD, antithyroid drugs for less than 3 months. There was RNA extracted from PBMCs, and the TCR library was made from it. Each patient gave Nine milliliters of EDTA-anticoagulated peripheral blood. There are 14 residues in the CDR3. V shed 2 bases and J shed 0 bases, with 7 bases lying between them. CDR1 GTSNPN and CDR2 SVGIG come from the germline V gene (reference sequence). At least ten counts were recorded for this clonotype. Its antigen is still unknown. These data also featured in a second study, about T cells in Graves' hyperthyroidism and ophthalmopathy. From that study: Clinical symptoms, serum thyroxine and TRAb, thyroid ultrasound and orbital computed tomography were used for the diagnoses. HTBI primers were the set used in a first-round RT-PCR of the TCR CDR3.

This clonotype was sampled from a man aged 35 to 55 with Graves disease. V is TRBV30 and J is TRBJ1-4, with a weak D call TRBD1 (6 bases). Sequences were derived from peripheral blood mononuclear cells (PBMCs), sampled at new diagnosis, from a patient treated with antithyroid drugs. CDR3 sequence: CAWSRTATNEKLFF. The CDR3 bases are TGTGCCTGGAGTCGGACAGCAACTAATGAAAAACTGTTTTTT.